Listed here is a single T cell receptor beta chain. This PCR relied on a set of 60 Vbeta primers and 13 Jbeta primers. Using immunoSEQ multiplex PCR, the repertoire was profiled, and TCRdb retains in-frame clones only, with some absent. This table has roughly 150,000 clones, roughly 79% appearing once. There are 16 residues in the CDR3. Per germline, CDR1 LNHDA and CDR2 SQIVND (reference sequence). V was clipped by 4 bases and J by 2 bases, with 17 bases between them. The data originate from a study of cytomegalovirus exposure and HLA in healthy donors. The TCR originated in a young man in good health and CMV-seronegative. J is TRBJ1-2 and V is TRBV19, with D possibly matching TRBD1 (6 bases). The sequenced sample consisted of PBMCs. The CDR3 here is CASSNGGASGNYGYTF. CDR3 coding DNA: TGTGCCAGTAGTAATGGGGGGGCTTCCGGAAACTATGGCTACACCTTC.